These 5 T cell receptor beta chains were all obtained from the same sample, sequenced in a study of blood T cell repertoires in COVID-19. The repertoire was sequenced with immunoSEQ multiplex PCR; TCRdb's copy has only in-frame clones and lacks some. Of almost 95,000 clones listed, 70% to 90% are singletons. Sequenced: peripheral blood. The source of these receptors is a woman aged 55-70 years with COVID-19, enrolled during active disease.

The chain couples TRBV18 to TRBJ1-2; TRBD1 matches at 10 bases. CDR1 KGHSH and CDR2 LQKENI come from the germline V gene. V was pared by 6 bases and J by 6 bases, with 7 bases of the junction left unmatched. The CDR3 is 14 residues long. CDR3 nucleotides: TGTGCCAGCTCTGAGAGGGGACAGGGGAATGGCTACACCTTC. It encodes CASSERGQGNGYTF.

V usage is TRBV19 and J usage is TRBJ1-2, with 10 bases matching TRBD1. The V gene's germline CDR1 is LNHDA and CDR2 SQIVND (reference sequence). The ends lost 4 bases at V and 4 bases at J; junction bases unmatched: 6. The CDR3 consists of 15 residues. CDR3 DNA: TGTGCCAGTAGTACGGGGGGACAGGGGCCCTATGGCTACACCTTC. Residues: CASSTGGQGPYGYTF.

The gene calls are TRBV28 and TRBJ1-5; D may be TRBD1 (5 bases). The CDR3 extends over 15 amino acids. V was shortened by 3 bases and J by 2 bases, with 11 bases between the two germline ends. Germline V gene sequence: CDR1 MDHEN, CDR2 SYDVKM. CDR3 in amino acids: CASSFSGKRNQPQHF. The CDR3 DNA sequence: TGTGCCAGCAGTTTTTCAGGGAAGCGCAATCAGCCCCAGCATTTT. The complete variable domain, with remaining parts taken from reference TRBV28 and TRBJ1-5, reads DVKVTQSSRYLVKRTGEKVFLECVQDMDHENMFWYRQDPGLGLRLIYFSYDVKMKEKGDIPEGYSVSREKKERFSLILESASTNQTSMYLCASSFSGKRNQPQHFGDGTRLSIL.

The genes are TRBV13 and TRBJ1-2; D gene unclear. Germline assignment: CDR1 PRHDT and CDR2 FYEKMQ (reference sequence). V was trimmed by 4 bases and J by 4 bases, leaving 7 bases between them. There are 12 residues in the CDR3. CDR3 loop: CASSSTGYGYTF. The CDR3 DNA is TGTGCCAGCAGCTCTACGGGCTATGGCTACACCTTC.

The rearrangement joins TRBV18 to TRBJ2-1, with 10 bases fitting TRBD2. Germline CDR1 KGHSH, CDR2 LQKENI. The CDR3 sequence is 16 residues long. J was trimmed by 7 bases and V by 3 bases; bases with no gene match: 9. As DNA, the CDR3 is TGTGCCAGCTCACCTCAAGCGGGGGGGCAGTGGAATGAGCAGTTCTTC. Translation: CASSPQAGGQWNEQFF.